This TCR beta chain was identified during a study (dated by TCRdb to the early 2010s). TCRdb shows the sequencer as Illumina Genome Analyzer IIx. TCRdb reworked the public reads: Q25 trimming with fastp, MiXCR clone assembly, productive beta chains retained. A single entry per CDR3 protein holds the most common genes and DNA from its merged rows. This sample has about 15,000 distinct CDR3 sequences in its table, and approximately 34% of those were observed once. In total, the top ten clones hold around 16% of the sample. Comment on this clonotype: It has no known antigen specificity. A read error may explain this, as a much larger clone is one base away.

From the cysteine through the phenylalanine, the CDR3 covers 15 amino acids. Left in the record is the CDR3 DNA by itself, 45 bases read in frame from the first base. The germline V gene specifies LGHNA as CDR1 and YSLEER as CDR2. The sequence derives from a human donor. The chain is encoded by TRBV4-3 joined to TRBJ2-7, with TRBD1 as a weak D call on 6 bases. Source material: blood. The DNA reads TGCGCCAGCTGCCAAGTGGTAGGGGGTACCTACGAGCAGTACTTC. Its product reads: CASCQVVGGTYEQYF.